In its sample, the clone carrying this T cell receptor beta chain was seen many times. The CDR3 loop spans 16 amino acids. Trimming cost V 4 bases and J 10 bases; bases outside gene matches: 17. Germline assignment: CDR1 MNHEY and CDR2 SMNVEV (reference sequence). The sample comes from a study of early T cells in non-severe SARS-CoV-2 infection. TCRdb used MiXCR to reprocess the 5' RACE reads, holding one entry per CDR3 protein. The sample has under 30,000 distinct CDR3 sequences, less than 6% seen once. This TCR was recovered from an adult who was a healthcare worker with PCR-confirmed SARS-CoV-2 infection or an uninfected control (not recorded which). The rearrangement joins TRBV27 to TRBJ1-1, with 8 bases matching TRBD1. Sequencing was carried out using whole blood. DNA of the CDR3: TGTGCCAGCAGTTCGTATGATACAGGGGGATGGAATAGAGCTTTCTTT. Its translation: CASSSYDTGGWNRAFF.